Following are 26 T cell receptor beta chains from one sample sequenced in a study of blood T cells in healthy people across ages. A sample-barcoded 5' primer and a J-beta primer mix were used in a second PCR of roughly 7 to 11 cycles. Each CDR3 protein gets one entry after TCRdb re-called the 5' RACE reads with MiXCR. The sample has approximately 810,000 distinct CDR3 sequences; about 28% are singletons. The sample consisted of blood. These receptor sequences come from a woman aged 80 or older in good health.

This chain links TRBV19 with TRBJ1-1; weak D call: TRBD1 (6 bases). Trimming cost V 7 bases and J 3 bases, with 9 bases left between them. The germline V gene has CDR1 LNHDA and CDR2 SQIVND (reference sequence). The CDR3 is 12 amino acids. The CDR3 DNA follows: TGTGCCAGTAAATACAGGGACACTGAAGCTTTCTTT. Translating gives CASKYRDTEAFF.

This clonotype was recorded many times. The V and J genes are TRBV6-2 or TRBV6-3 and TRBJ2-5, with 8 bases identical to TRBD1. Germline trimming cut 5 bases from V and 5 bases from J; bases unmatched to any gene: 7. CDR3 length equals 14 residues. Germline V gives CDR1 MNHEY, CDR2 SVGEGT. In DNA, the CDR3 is TGTGCCAGCAGTCAGACAGGGGCCCCGGAGACCCAGTACTTC. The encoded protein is CASSQTGAPETQYF.

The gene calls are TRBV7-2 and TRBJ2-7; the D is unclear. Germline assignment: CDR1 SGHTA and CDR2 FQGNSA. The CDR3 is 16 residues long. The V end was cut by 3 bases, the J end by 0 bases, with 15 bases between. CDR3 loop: CASSFSPSPVSYEQYF. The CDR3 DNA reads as TGTGCCAGCAGCTTTTCTCCAAGTCCTGTCTCCTACGAGCAGTACTTC.

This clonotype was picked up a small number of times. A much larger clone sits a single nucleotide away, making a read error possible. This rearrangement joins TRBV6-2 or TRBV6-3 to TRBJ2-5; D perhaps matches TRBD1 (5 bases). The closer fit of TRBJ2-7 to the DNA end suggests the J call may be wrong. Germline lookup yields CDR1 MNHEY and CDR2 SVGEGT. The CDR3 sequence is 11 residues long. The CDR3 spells CTSSYRYEQYF. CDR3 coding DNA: TGTACCAGCAGTTACAGGTACGAGCAGTACTTC.

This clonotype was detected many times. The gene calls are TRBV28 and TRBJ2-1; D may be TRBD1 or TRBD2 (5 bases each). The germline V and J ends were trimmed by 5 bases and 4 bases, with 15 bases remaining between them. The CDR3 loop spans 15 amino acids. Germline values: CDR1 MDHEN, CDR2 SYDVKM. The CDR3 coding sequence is TGTGCCAGCAGTGCCGCCGGGACGGGATACAATGAGCAGTTCTTC. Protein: CASSAAGTGYNEQFF.

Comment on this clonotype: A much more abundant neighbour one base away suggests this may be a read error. CDR3 nucleotide sequence: TGTGCCAGCAGTGAAGCAGGACAGGGTAGGGGCGAGCAGTACTTC. Amino acids: CASSEAGQGRGEQYF. This chain connects TRBV6-1 to TRBJ2-7, with 8 bases aligning to TRBD1. Losses at the gene ends were 0 bases for V and 6 bases for J; bases not matched to a gene: 7. Germline V CDR1 and CDR2: MNHNS, SASEGT. This CDR3 is 15 amino acids long.

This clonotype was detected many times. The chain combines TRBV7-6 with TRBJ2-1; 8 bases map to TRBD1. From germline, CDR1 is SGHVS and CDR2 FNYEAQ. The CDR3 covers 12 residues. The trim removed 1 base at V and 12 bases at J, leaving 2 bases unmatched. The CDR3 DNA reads TGTGCCAGCAGCTTAGAAGGGACAGGGCAGTTCTTC. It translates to CASSLEGTGQFF.

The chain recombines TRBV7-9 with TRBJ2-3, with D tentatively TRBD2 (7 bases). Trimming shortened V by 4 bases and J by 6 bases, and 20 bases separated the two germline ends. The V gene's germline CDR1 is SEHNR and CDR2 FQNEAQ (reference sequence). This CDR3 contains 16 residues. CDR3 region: CASSSSGGGSLDTQYF. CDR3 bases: TGTGCCAGCAGCTCTAGTGGGGGGGGCAGCCTCGATACGCAGTATTTT.

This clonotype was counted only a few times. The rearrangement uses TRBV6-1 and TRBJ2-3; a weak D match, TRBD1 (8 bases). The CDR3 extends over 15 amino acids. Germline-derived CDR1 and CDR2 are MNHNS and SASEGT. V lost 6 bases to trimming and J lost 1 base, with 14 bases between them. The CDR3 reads CASRAQGGGTDTQYF. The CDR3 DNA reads TGTGCCAGCAGGGCACAGGGGGGGGGCACAGATACGCAGTATTTT.

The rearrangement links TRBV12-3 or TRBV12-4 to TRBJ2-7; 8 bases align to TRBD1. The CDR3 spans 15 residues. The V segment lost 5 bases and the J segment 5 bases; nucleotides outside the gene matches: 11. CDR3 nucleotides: TGTGCCAGCAGTAAAACAGGGGGGAGAGGAGACGAGCAGTACTTC. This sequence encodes CASSKTGGRGDEQYF.

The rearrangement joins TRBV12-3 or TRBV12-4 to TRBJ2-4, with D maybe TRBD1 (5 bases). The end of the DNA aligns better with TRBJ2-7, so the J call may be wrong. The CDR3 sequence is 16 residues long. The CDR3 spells CASSYGQGRSLFEQYF. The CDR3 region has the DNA TGTGCCAGCAGTTATGGCCAGGGAAGGTCCCTTTTCGAGCAGTACTTC.

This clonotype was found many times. The CDR3 here is CASSTRGRGTEAFF. The CDR3 nucleotides are TGTGCCAGCAGCACCAGGGGGCGCGGCACTGAAGCTTTCTTT. The J gene is TRBJ1-1, the V gene TRBV7-2, with 8 bases aligning to TRBD1. Trimming took 5 bases from V and 4 from J; bases not matched to a gene: 6. CDR1 and CDR2 (germline): SGHTA, FQGNSA. This CDR3 is built from 14 residues.

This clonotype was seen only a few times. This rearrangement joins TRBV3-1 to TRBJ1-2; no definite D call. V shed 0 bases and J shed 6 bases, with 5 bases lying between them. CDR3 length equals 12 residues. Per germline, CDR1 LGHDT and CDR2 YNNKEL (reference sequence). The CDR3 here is CASSQEYHGYTF. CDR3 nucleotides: TGTGCCAGCAGCCAAGAGTATCATGGCTACACCTTC.

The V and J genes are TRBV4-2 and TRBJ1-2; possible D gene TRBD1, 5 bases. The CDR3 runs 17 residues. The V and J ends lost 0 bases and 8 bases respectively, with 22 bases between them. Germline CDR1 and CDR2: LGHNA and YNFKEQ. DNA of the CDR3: TGTGCCAGCAGCCAAGAGGGTCCTTCGACAGCCCGGGGGGGCTACACCTTC. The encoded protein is CASSQEGPSTARGGYTF.

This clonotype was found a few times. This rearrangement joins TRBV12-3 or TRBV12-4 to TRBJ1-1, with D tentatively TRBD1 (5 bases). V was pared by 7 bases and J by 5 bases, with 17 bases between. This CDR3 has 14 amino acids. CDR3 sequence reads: CASTLRARGTEAFF. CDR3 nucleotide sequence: TGTGCCAGCACCCTGAGGGCCCGGGGGACTGAAGCTTTCTTT.

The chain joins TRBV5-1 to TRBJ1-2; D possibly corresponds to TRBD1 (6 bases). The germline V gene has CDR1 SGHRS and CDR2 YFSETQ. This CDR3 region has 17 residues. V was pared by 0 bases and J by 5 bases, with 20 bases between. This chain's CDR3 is CASSLAGQGPKVYGYTF. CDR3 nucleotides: TGCGCCAGCAGCTTGGCCGGGCAGGGGCCTAAGGTATATGGCTACACCTTC. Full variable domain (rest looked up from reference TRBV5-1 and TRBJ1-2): KAGVTQTPRYLIKTRGQQVTLSCSPISGHRSVSWYQQTPGQGLQFLFEYFSETQRNKGNFPGRFSGRQFSNSRSEMNVSTLELGDSALYLCASSLAGQGPKVYGYTFGSGTRLTVV.

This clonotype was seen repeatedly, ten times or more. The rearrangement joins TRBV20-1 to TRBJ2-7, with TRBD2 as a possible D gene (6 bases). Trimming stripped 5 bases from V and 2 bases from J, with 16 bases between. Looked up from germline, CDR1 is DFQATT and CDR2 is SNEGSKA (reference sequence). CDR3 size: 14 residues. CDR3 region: CSAARREFPYEQYF. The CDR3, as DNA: TGCAGTGCTGCCCGGAGGGAATTCCCCTACGAGCAGTACTTC.

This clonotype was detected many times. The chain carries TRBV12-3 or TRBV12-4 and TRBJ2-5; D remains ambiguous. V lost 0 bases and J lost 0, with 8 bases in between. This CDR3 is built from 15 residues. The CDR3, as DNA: TGTGCCAGCAGTTTAGCGACACAGTACCAAGAGACCCAGTACTTC. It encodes CASSLATQYQETQYF.

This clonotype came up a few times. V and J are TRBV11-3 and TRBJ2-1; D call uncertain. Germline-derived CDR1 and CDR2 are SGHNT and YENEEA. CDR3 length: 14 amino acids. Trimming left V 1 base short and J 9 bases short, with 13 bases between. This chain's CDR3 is CASSLAAAGSEQFF. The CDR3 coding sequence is TGTGCCAGCAGCTTAGCCGCGGCCGGCAGTGAGCAGTTCTTC.

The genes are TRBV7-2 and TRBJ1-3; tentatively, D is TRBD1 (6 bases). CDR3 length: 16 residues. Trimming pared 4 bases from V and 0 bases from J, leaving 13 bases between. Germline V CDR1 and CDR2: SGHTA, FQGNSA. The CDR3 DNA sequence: TGTGCCAGCAGCTCTCAAGGGGGACTCTCTGGAAACACCATATATTTT. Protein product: CASSSQGGLSGNTIYF. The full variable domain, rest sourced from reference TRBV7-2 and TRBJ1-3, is GAGVSQSPSNKVTEKGKDVELRCDPISGHTALYWYRQSLGQGLEFLIYFQGNSAPDKSGLPSDRFSAERTGGSVSTLTIQRTQQEDSAVYLCASSSQGGLSGNTIYFGEGSWLTVV.

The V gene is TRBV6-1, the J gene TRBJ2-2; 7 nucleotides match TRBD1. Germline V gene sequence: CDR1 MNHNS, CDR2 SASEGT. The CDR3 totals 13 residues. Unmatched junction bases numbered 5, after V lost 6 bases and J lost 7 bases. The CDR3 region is CASRTGAVGELFF. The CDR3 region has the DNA TGTGCCAGCAGAACAGGGGCAGTCGGGGAGCTGTTTTTT.

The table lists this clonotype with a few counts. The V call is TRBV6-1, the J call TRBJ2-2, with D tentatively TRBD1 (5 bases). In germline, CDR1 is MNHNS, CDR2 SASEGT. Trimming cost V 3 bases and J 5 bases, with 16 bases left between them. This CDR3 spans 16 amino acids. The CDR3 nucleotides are TGTGCCAGCAGTGAGTGGGGCAGCGCGAGAACCGGGGAGCTGTTTTTT. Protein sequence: CASSEWGSARTGELFF.

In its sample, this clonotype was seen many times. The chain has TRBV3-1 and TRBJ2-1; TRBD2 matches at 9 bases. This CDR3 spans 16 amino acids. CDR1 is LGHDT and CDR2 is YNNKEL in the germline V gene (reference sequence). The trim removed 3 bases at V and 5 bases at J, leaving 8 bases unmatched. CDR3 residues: CASSQLAGGRNNEQFF. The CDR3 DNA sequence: TGTGCCAGCAGCCAGCTCGCGGGGGGGCGCAACAATGAGCAGTTCTTC.

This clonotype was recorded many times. As DNA, the CDR3 is TGTGCCAGCAGCCAACGGTCGGGGCGGTCGGCCATTCAGTACTTC. It is translated as CASSQRSGRSAIQYF. The chain joins TRBV14 to TRBJ2-4; the D call may be TRBD1 or TRBD2 (5 bases each). V gave up 2 bases and J gave up 9 bases, with 17 bases separating them. Germline V CDR1 and CDR2: SGHDN, FVKESK. The CDR3 runs to 15 residues.

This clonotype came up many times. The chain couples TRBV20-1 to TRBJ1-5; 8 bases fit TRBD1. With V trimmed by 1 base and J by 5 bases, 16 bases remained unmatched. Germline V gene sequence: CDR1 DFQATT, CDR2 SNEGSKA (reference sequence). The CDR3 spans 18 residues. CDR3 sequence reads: CSARGADRALFPYQPQHF. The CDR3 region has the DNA TGCAGTGCTAGAGGGGCGGACAGGGCGCTTTTCCCTTATCAGCCCCAGCATTTT.

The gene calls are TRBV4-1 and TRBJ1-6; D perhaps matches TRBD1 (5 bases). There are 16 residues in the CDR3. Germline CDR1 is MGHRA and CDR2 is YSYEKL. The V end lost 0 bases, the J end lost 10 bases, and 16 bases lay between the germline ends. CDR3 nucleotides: TGCGCCAGCAGCCAAGATTTCGCATGGGGCTCCTCACCCCTCCACTTT. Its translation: CASSQDFAWGSSPLHF.